The rows below give T cell receptor beta chains drawn from one sample of a study of CD8+CD57+ T cells in acquired aplastic anemia. TCRdb re-derived calls from the reads in MiXCR, one entry per CDR3 protein. The repertoire consists of fewer than 250,000 distinct CDR3 sequences, with less than 70% occurring once and the leading ten covering roughly 15%. The sample was sorted CD4+, CD8+, or CD8+CD57+ T cells (not recorded which) from PBMCs. These receptors came from a human donor in good health, serving as a control. The CDR3 runs from the conserved cysteine through the conserved F or W. A D gene is named only where the DNA matches it firmly. Not every row has a clone size; where given, it reads once, few, many or a size class.

DNA,CDR3,size,D,J,V
TGTGCCAGCAGTCAAACCGGGACAGGGGGCTTAAACACTGAAGCTTTCTTT,CASSQTGTGGLNTEAFF,.,TRBD1,TRBJ1-1,TRBV25-1
TGTGCCAGCAGCACCGGGACTAGCGTCACTGAGCAGTTCTTC,CASSTGTSVTEQFF,.,TRBD2,TRBJ2-1,TRBV3-1
TGTGCCAGCAGCTTAGGCGTAAGTGTTGAGCAGTTCTTC,CASSLGVSVEQFF,.,.,TRBJ2-1,TRBV7-9
TGCGCCAGCGGTAACTATGGCTACACCTTC,CASGNYGYTF,.,.,TRBJ1-2,TRBV9
TGTGCCAGTAGTACGGCTTCTAATTCACCCCTCCACTTT,CASSTASNSPLHF,many,.,TRBJ1-6,TRBV19
TGTGCCTGGAGGCCGGGGACCACTGAAGCTTTCTTT,CAWRPGTTEAFF,few,.,TRBJ1-1,TRBV30
TGCGCCAGCAGCAGAACAGGGGAGGCTGAAGCTTTCTTT,CASSRTGEAEAFF,.,TRBD1,TRBJ1-1,TRBV5-1
TGCGCCAGCAGGAACAGCAGAACCCAAGAGACCCAGTACTTC,CASRNSRTQETQYF,.,.,TRBJ2-5,TRBV5-1
TGTGCCAGCAGTTTTAGGGACGGGGGGGGGGAGACCCAGTACTTC,CASSFRDGGGETQYF,many,TRBD2,TRBJ2-5,TRBV7-8
TGTGCCACCAGTGGAGGGGGACCCTCTGGAAACACCATATATTTT,CATSGGGPSGNTIYF,.,.,TRBJ1-3,TRBV24-1
TGTGCCAGCAGTTTGGCAGGGGGCGAAGCTTTCTTT,CASSLAGGEAFF,.,TRBD1,TRBJ1-1,TRBV28
TGTGCCTGGAATACAGGGGGCGGTCAGCCCCAGCATTTT,CAWNTGGGQPQHF,few,TRBD1,TRBJ1-5,TRBV30
TGTGCCAGCAGCGCTCCAGGACGACAGGGGGCCGGTGGCTACACCTTC,CASSAPGRQGAGGYTF,.,TRBD1,TRBJ1-2,TRBV25-1
TGCAGCGTTGAAGACACCGGGGAGCTGTTTTTT,CSVEDTGELFF,.,.,TRBJ2-2,TRBV29-1
TGTGCCAGCAGTAAGACAAATTATGGCTACACCTTC,CASSKTNYGYTF,many,.,TRBJ1-2,TRBV6-2/TRBV6-3
TGTGCCAGCAGCTCCAACCTCATGAACATTGAAGCTTTCTTT,CASSSNLMNIEAFF,.,.,TRBJ1-1,TRBV7-6
TGTGCCACCAAGGAAGGGTATGATCAGCCCCAGCATTTT,CATKEGYDQPQHF,few,.,TRBJ1-5,TRBV19
TGCAGCGTTGACACTGTGCTTTTGGAGACCCAGTACTTC,CSVDTVLLETQYF,few,.,TRBJ2-5,TRBV29-1
TGTGCCAGTAGTCCGGGACAGCTCTATTCCTACGAGCAGTACTTC,CASSPGQLYSYEQYF,.,TRBD1,TRBJ2-7,TRBV19
TGTGCCAGCAGCTCCACAAAAACTAGCGGGGGGACCGAAGAGACCCAGTACTTC,CASSSTKTSGGTEETQYF,.,TRBD2,TRBJ2-5,TRBV7-2